One and the same sample provided the 31 T cell receptor beta chains below, sequenced in a study of CXCR3-negative and CXCR3-positive naive CD8 T cells. Whole-study results and caveats: CXCR3-positive naive cells had TRB CDR3s that were more hydrophobic than CXCR3-negative naive cells had.

UMI-labeled 5' RACE yielded the TRB cDNA libraries. TCRdb reprocessed the 5' RACE reads and stores each CDR3 protein as one record, lacking DNA. The sample features over 100,000 distinct CDR3 sequences, with just over 0.35% in its top ten. The antigens for these receptors are not known. The material sequenced was naive CXCR3+ CD8+ T cells from blood. The subset was: CD45RO-CCR7+CD27+CD95- naive CD8+ T cells expressing CXCR3 (TNR3+). The origin of the receptors is a human donor in good health. Some clones in this sample may be carry-over from other donors' samples.

This chain connects TRBV29-1 to TRBJ2-2. Germline lookup yields CDR1 SQVTM and CDR2 ANQGSEA. There are 12 residues in the CDR3. This CDR3 reads CSGQENTGELFF.

The genes are TRBV6-5 and TRBJ2-5. Germline CDR1 MNHEY, CDR2 SVGAGI. The CDR3 has 14 residues. This chain's CDR3 is CASSYSLNQETQYF.

The V call is TRBV7-9, the J call TRBJ2-2; TCRdb's D gene call, TRBD1, goes unchecked for lack of DNA. This CDR3 is 16 amino acids long. CDR1 is SEHNR and CDR2 is FQNEAQ in the germline V gene (reference sequence). Here the CDR3 reads CASSSTGTGMIGELFF. Variable domain in full (rest from reference TRBV7-9 and TRBJ2-2): DTGVSQNPRHKITKRGQNVTFRCDPISEHNRLYWYRQTLGQGPEFLTYFQNEAQLEKSRLLSDRFSAERPKGSFSTLEIQRTEQGDSAMYLCASSSTGTGMIGELFFGEGSRLTVL.

This chain's CDR3 is CASSQDLRGTGELFF. The chain links TRBV4-3 to TRBJ2-2; the D call from TCRdb, TRBD2, cannot be confirmed without DNA. Germline V CDR1 and CDR2: LGHNA, YSLEER. The CDR3 spans 15 residues.

The genes are TRBV28 and TRBJ1-5; the TCRdb call, TRBD1, lacks DNA for checking. CDR1 and CDR2 (germline): MDHEN, SYDVKM. The CDR3 contains 15 residues. CDR3 sequence: CASSFRTANNQPQHF.

The chain joins TRBV5-6 to TRBJ2-7; TCRdb lists TRBD2, though no DNA is available to test this call. The CDR3 is 16 residues long. Germline V gene sequence: CDR1 SGHDT, CDR2 YYEEEE. CDR3 protein: CASSLGLAGTLYEQYF.

This chain links TRBV5-6 with TRBJ1-5; the D call of TRBD1 rests on TCRdb alone, since no DNA is present to check it. Germline V CDR1 and CDR2: SGHDT, YYEEEE. The CDR3 runs 15 residues. The chain's CDR3 is CASSSGAMTNQPQHF.

This chain connects TRBV12-3 or TRBV12-4 to TRBJ2-7; no DNA is available, so the TRBD1 call from TCRdb remains unchecked. The CDR3 is 14 residues long. The CDR3 sequence is CASSFATGIYEQYF.

The chain links TRBV5-5 to TRBJ2-2; without DNA, the TCRdb call of TRBD1 cannot be checked. The V gene's germline CDR1 is SGHKS and CDR2 YYEKEE (reference sequence). This CDR3 contains 15 residues. Here the CDR3 reads CASSLKKGSAGELFF.

The chain combines TRBV14 with TRBJ2-2; there is no DNA to check the TCRdb D call of TRBD1. Germline lookup yields CDR1 SGHDN and CDR2 FVKESK. The CDR3 length is 14 residues. CDR3: CASSQTGNTGELFF.

The genes are TRBV7-9 and TRBJ2-7; without DNA, the TCRdb call of TRBD1 cannot be checked. Germline V CDR1 and CDR2: SEHNR, FQNEAQ (reference sequence). The CDR3 is made up of 15 amino acids. The CDR3 protein is CASSLETGGSNEQYF.

The V and J genes are TRBV7-3 and TRBJ2-1; TCRdb picks TRBD2, but there is no DNA to check that call. The CDR3 contains 19 residues. The germline V gene has CDR1 SGHTA and CDR2 FQGTGA. The CDR3 reads CASSPTGTSGFSSYNEQFF.

The chain carries TRBV9 and TRBJ2-7; the TCRdb call, TRBD2, lacks DNA for checking. The CDR3 has 15 residues. From germline, CDR1 is SGDLS and CDR2 YYNGEE. The CDR3 loop reads CASSARDSPRYEQYF.

The chain employs TRBV12-3 or TRBV12-4 and TRBJ2-1; TCRdb proposes TRBD2, but this gene call is untestable without DNA. The CDR3 has 16 amino acids. This chain's CDR3 is CASSQTSDQTNNEQFF.

V is TRBV27 and J is TRBJ1-2; the TRBD1 assignment by TCRdb is unverifiable without DNA. Germline V gene data show CDR1 as MNHEY and CDR2 as SMNVEV (reference sequence). This CDR3 comprises 13 residues. CDR3 loop: CASSSGTTYGYTF.

J is TRBJ1-4 and V is TRBV5-1. CDR3 length: 16 residues. The germline CDR1 and CDR2 sequences are SGHRS and YFSETQ. CDR3 amino acids: CASSLAGGRTNEKLFF.

The J gene is TRBJ2-7, the V gene TRBV28; TCRdb outputs TRBD1, but without DNA this stays unchecked. Per the germline V gene, CDR1 is MDHEN and CDR2 is SYDVKM. The CDR3 sequence is 14 residues long. The CDR3 here is CASSLRGRAYEQYF. Filled out from reference TRBV28 and TRBJ2-7, the complete variable domain reads DVKVTQSSRYLVKRTGEKVFLECVQDMDHENMFWYRQDPGLGLRLIYFSYDVKMKEKGDIPEGYSVSREKKERFSLILESASTNQTSMYLCASSLRGRAYEQYFGPGTRLTVT.

The V gene is TRBV9, the J gene TRBJ2-7. The CDR3 length is 14 residues. In germline, CDR1 is SGDLS, CDR2 YYNGEE. The CDR3 sequence is CASSAVDAAYEQYF. The full variable domain, rest sourced from reference TRBV9 and TRBJ2-7, is DSGVTQTPKHLITATGQRVTLRCSPRSGDLSVYWYQQSLDQGLQFLIQYYNGEERAKGNILERFSAQQFPDLHSELNLSSLELGDSALYFCASSAVDAAYEQYFGPGTRLTVT.

V usage is TRBV12-3 or TRBV12-4 and J usage is TRBJ2-2; the TCRdb call, TRBD1, lacks DNA for checking. The CDR3 loop spans 15 amino acids. The CDR3 is CASRLSDRDTGELFF.

V gene TRBV7-9 combines with J gene TRBJ2-1; as DNA is missing, the TRBD2 call by TCRdb cannot be tested. Germline-derived CDR1 and CDR2 are SEHNR and FQNEAQ (reference sequence). The CDR3 is 16 residues long. The CDR3 spells CASSSSSGGPRNEQFF.

The rearrangement links TRBV28 to TRBJ2-3. Germline V gene data show CDR1 as MDHEN and CDR2 as SYDVKM. The CDR3 length is 16 residues. The CDR3 reads CASSFIGGVNTDTQYF.

This chain joins TRBV7-2 and TRBJ2-1; absent DNA, TCRdb's TRBD2 call cannot be checked. CDR1 and CDR2 (germline): SGHTA, FQGNSA. The CDR3 consists of 18 residues. CDR3 in amino acids: CASSLKERTTFSYNEQFF.

The chain is built from TRBV4-3 and TRBJ2-2; TCRdb returns TRBD1, unconfirmable since there is no DNA. This CDR3 spans 17 amino acids. Germline V gives CDR1 LGHNA, CDR2 YSLEER. CDR3 protein: CASSQEEVPENTGELFF.

V is TRBV6-5 and J is TRBJ1-6; TCRdb selects TRBD1, and the lack of DNA leaves this call unchecked. Germline CDR1 is MNHEY and CDR2 is SVGAGI. CDR3 length equals 13 residues. This chain's CDR3 is CASTEGISGPLHF.

The rearrangement uses TRBV27 and TRBJ2-2. CDR3 length: 13 amino acids. Per the germline V gene, CDR1 is MNHEY and CDR2 is SMNVEV (reference sequence). Here the CDR3 reads CASSLSVPGELFF.

The V gene is TRBV7-3, the J gene TRBJ2-1; TCRdb's D call, TRBD2, is unchecked because there is no DNA. There are 14 residues in the CDR3. Germline values: CDR1 SGHTA, CDR2 FQGTGA. CDR3: CASSPLGSDNEQFF.

The rearrangement uses TRBV29-1 and TRBJ2-1; the TCRdb D gene call, TRBD2, has no DNA to confirm it. The CDR3 sequence is 16 residues long. Germline V CDR1 and CDR2: SQVTM, ANQGSEA. CDR3 protein: CSVEGGDQGVYNEQFF.

The chain uses TRBV23-1 and TRBJ1-2; as DNA is missing, the TRBD1 call by TCRdb cannot be tested. TRBV23-1 is treated as an ORF (open reading frame) with a function not yet certain. CDR3 length: 12 amino acids. CDR3 region: CATARQGDGYTF.

The chain has TRBV4-3 and TRBJ2-7; with no DNA, the TCRdb D assignment of TRBD1 cannot be verified. The CDR3 consists of 14 residues. Per the germline V gene, CDR1 is LGHNA and CDR2 is YSLEER. The CDR3 reads CASSQDRDRGEQYF.

This sequence joins TRBV30 and TRBJ2-7. Per germline, CDR1 GTSNPN and CDR2 SVGIG (reference sequence). The CDR3 extends over 15 amino acids. The CDR3 sequence is CAWSVDLGIPYEQYF.

V is TRBV5-1 and J is TRBJ1-1. Germline CDR1 SGHRS, CDR2 YFSETQ. This CDR3 region has 13 residues. The CDR3 reads CASSPSAAIEAFF.